These T cell receptor beta chains were read from a single sample in a study of T-cell reconstitution after alpha-beta-depleted transplantation in children. TCRdb recomputed calls from the PCR reads with MiXCR, one row per CDR3 protein. The sample consists of about 1,000,000 distinct CDR3 sequences, about 31% of them appearing once. The sample consisted of PBMCs, mostly from graft donor cells, taken 360 days after TCRalphabeta/CD19-depleted stem cell transplant. The receptors were sampled from a boy under three years old who had a stem cell transplant for SCID, so the T cells may come from the graft donor. The CDR3 runs from the conserved cysteine through the conserved F or W. D genes are given only for firm matches. Clone size appears in some rows only: once, few, many, or a class for an expanded clone.

j_gene: TRBJ1-2; len: 12; v_gene: TRBV5-1; d_gene: TRBD1; abundance: -; CDR3aa: CASSGQVYGYTF; CDR3nt: TGCGCCAGCAGCGGACAGGTCTACGGCTACACCTTC
j_gene: TRBJ2-1; len: 12; v_gene: TRBV11-2; d_gene: -; abundance: -; CDR3aa: CASSLEGTKQFF; CDR3nt: TGTGCCAGCAGCTTAGAGGGGACGAAGCAGTTCTTC
j_gene: TRBJ2-3; len: 14; v_gene: TRBV11-2; d_gene: -; abundance: few; CDR3aa: CASSLPQPSDTQYF; CDR3nt: TGTGCCAGCAGCTTACCTCAGCCCTCAGATACGCAGTATTTT
j_gene: TRBJ1-1; len: 16; v_gene: TRBV6-5; d_gene: TRBD1; abundance: -; CDR3aa: CASSYGRDRSNTEAFF; CDR3nt: TGTGCCAGCAGTTACGGCCGGGACAGATCGAACACTGAAGCTTTCTTT
j_gene: TRBJ2-5; len: 14; v_gene: TRBV20-1; d_gene: -; abundance: few; CDR3aa: CSAKGLFHQETQYF; CDR3nt: TGCAGTGCTAAGGGTCTATTTCACCAAGAGACCCAGTACTTC
j_gene: TRBJ2-3; len: 14; v_gene: TRBV3-1; d_gene: -; abundance: -; CDR3aa: CASSQRGAGDTQYF; CDR3nt: TGTGCCAGCAGCCAAAGGGGAGCAGGAGATACGCAGTATTTT
j_gene: TRBJ1-5; len: 14; v_gene: TRBV20-1; d_gene: -; abundance: -; CDR3aa: CSARSRSNNQPQHF; CDR3nt: TGCAGTGCTAGATCCCGGAGTAACAATCAGCCCCAGCATTTT
j_gene: TRBJ1-1; len: 12; v_gene: TRBV29-1; d_gene: -; abundance: -; CDR3aa: CSVRSMNTEAFF; CDR3nt: TGCAGCGTTCGGTCCATGAACACTGAAGCTTTCTTT
j_gene: TRBJ1-2; len: 15; v_gene: TRBV5-1; d_gene: TRBD1; abundance: -; CDR3aa: CASSLLQGIQDGYTF; CDR3nt: TGCGCCAGCAGCTTGTTACAGGGGATACAAGATGGCTACACCTTC
j_gene: TRBJ1-1; len: 13; v_gene: TRBV20-1; d_gene: -; abundance: few; CDR3aa: CSASPTLNTEAFF; CDR3nt: TGCAGTGCTAGTCCAACCCTGAACACTGAAGCTTTCTTT
j_gene: TRBJ2-1; len: 13; v_gene: TRBV3-1; d_gene: -; abundance: few; CDR3aa: CASSHLLNGEQFF; CDR3nt: TGTGCCAGCAGCCACCTGCTAAATGGTGAGCAGTTCTTC
j_gene: TRBJ2-3; len: 14; v_gene: TRBV7-7; d_gene: -; abundance: few; CDR3aa: CASSPQPGVDTQYF; CDR3nt: TGTGCCAGCAGTCCACAACCCGGGGTCGATACGCAGTATTTT
j_gene: TRBJ2-2; len: 17; v_gene: TRBV5-1; d_gene: TRBD1; abundance: few; CDR3aa: CASSLSRGSSNTGELFF; CDR3nt: TGCGCCAGCAGCTTATCCAGGGGGTCCTCGAACACCGGGGAGCTGTTTTTT
j_gene: TRBJ1-1; len: 12; v_gene: TRBV24-1; d_gene: -; abundance: -; CDR3aa: CATSRQAGEAFF; CDR3nt: TGTGCCACCAGTAGGCAGGCGGGTGAAGCTTTCTTT
j_gene: TRBJ2-5; len: 13; v_gene: TRBV4-1; d_gene: -; abundance: -; CDR3aa: CASGRTVGETQHF; CDR3nt: TGCGCCAGCGGAAGGACGGTAGGGGAGACCCAGCACTTC
j_gene: TRBJ2-3; len: 16; v_gene: TRBV10-3; d_gene: -; abundance: few; CDR3aa: CAISPEVLASTDTQYF; CDR3nt: TGTGCCATCAGTCCTGAGGTACTAGCAAGCACAGATACGCAGTATTTT
j_gene: TRBJ2-7; len: 14; v_gene: TRBV7-9; d_gene: -; abundance: few; CDR3aa: CASSLDGPLGEQYF; CDR3nt: TGTGCCAGCAGCTTAGACGGGCCTCTGGGCGAGCAGTACTTC
j_gene: TRBJ1-6; len: 12; v_gene: TRBV15; d_gene: -; abundance: -; CDR3aa: CATSRDHSKPHF; CDR3nt: TGTGCCACCAGCAGAGATCACAGTAAGCCCCACTTT
j_gene: TRBJ1-4; len: 15; v_gene: TRBV4-2; d_gene: -; abundance: -; CDR3aa: CASSQDGRVDEKLFF; CDR3nt: TGTGCCAGCAGCCAAGATGGCAGGGTGGATGAAAAACTGTTTTTT
j_gene: TRBJ2-2; len: 18; v_gene: TRBV9; d_gene: TRBD2; abundance: -; CDR3aa: CASSAQFPGLANPGELFF; CDR3nt: TGTGCCAGCAGCGCACAATTCCCGGGACTAGCCAACCCCGGGGAGCTGTTTTTT
j_gene: TRBJ2-3; len: 16; v_gene: TRBV7-2; d_gene: TRBD2; abundance: -; CDR3aa: CASSLMAGGTTDTQYF; CDR3nt: TGTGCCAGCAGCTTAATGGCGGGGGGCACCACAGATACGCAGTATTTT
j_gene: TRBJ1-6; len: 14; v_gene: TRBV5-1; d_gene: -; abundance: few; CDR3aa: CASSRDSGFTPLHF; CDR3nt: TGCGCCAGCAGCCGCGACTCCGGGTTTACACCCCTCCACTTT
j_gene: TRBJ2-5; len: 15; v_gene: TRBV4-2; d_gene: TRBD1; abundance: -; CDR3aa: CASSRGQGRGETQYF; CDR3nt: TGTGCCAGCAGCCGCGGACAGGGACGTGGAGAGACCCAGTACTTC
j_gene: TRBJ2-3; len: 12; v_gene: TRBV9; d_gene: -; abundance: few; CDR3aa: CASSATSFTQYF; CDR3nt: TGTGCCAGCAGCGCCACTTCCTTTACGCAGTATTTT
j_gene: TRBJ1-3; len: 12; v_gene: TRBV6-6; d_gene: -; abundance: few; CDR3aa: CATASSGNTIYF; CDR3nt: TGTGCCACCGCAAGCTCTGGAAACACCATATATTTT
j_gene: TRBJ2-7; len: 15; v_gene: TRBV5-1; d_gene: -; abundance: -; CDR3aa: CASSLFPSSTYEQYF; CDR3nt: TGCGCCAGCAGCTTGTTTCCTAGCAGTACCTACGAGCAGTACTTC
j_gene: TRBJ2-3; len: 15; v_gene: TRBV5-1; d_gene: TRBD1; abundance: -; CDR3aa: CASSGTGASTDTQYF; CDR3nt: TGCGCCAGCAGCGGGACAGGGGCGAGCACAGATACGCAGTATTTT
j_gene: TRBJ1-1; len: 15; v_gene: TRBV4-1; d_gene: TRBD1; abundance: -; CDR3aa: CASSQGTGGSTEAFF; CDR3nt: TGCGCCAGCAGCCAGGGTACAGGGGGGAGCACTGAAGCTTTCTTT
j_gene: TRBJ2-3; len: 13; v_gene: TRBV9; d_gene: -; abundance: -; CDR3aa: CASSSPPADTQYF; CDR3nt: TGTGCCAGCAGCTCCCCGCCGGCAGATACGCAGTATTTT
j_gene: TRBJ2-2; len: 15; v_gene: TRBV4-1; d_gene: -; abundance: few; CDR3aa: CASSQGAVETGELFF; CDR3nt: TGCGCCAGCAGCCAGGGGGCAGTAGAAACCGGGGAGCTGTTTTTT
j_gene: TRBJ2-5; len: 16; v_gene: TRBV12-5; d_gene: TRBD2; abundance: few; CDR3aa: CASGFGTSGGQETQYF; CDR3nt: TGTGCTAGTGGATTTGGGACTAGCGGGGGGCAAGAGACCCAGTACTTC
j_gene: TRBJ2-1; len: 16; v_gene: TRBV29-1; d_gene: TRBD1; abundance: few; CDR3aa: CSVEVHQGQGYNEQFF; CDR3nt: TGCAGCGTTGAAGTTCACCAGGGACAGGGGTACAATGAGCAGTTCTTC
j_gene: TRBJ2-7; len: 12; v_gene: TRBV5-1; d_gene: TRBD1; abundance: -; CDR3aa: CASTQTGLEQYF; CDR3nt: TGCGCCAGCACCCAGACAGGGCTCGAGCAGTACTTC
j_gene: TRBJ1-5; len: 15; v_gene: TRBV5-1; d_gene: TRBD1; abundance: few; CDR3aa: CASSETGQPNQPQHF; CDR3nt: TGCGCCAGCAGTGAAACGGGACAGCCAAATCAGCCCCAGCATTTT
j_gene: TRBJ2-7; len: 15; v_gene: TRBV5-1; d_gene: -; abundance: -; CDR3aa: CASSLPVGNSYEQYF; CDR3nt: TGCGCCAGCAGTCTCCCTGTGGGGAACTCCTACGAGCAGTACTTC
j_gene: TRBJ2-3; len: 16; v_gene: TRBV7-2; d_gene: TRBD2; abundance: -; CDR3aa: CASSLAGGRTPDTQYF; CDR3nt: TGTGCCAGCAGCTTAGCCGGGGGGAGAACTCCGGATACGCAGTATTTT
j_gene: TRBJ1-5; len: 16; v_gene: TRBV28; d_gene: -; abundance: few; CDR3aa: CASSFRTYHSNQPQHF; CDR3nt: TGTGCCAGCAGTTTTCGGACCTACCATAGCAATCAGCCCCAGCATTTT
j_gene: TRBJ2-1; len: 15; v_gene: TRBV7-3; d_gene: -; abundance: -; CDR3aa: CASSLRAPGYNEQFF; CDR3nt: TGTGCCAGCAGCTTAAGAGCCCCCGGGTACAATGAGCAGTTCTTC
j_gene: TRBJ1-5; len: 14; v_gene: TRBV4-3; d_gene: -; abundance: -; CDR3aa: CASSQDRGSQPQHF; CDR3nt: TGCGCCAGCAGCCAAGACAGGGGTAGTCAGCCCCAGCATTTT
j_gene: TRBJ2-7; len: 14; v_gene: TRBV18; d_gene: -; abundance: few; CDR3aa: CASSPRRDSYEQYF; CDR3nt: TGTGCCAGCTCACCACGCCGAGACTCCTACGAGCAGTACTTC
j_gene: TRBJ2-1; len: 14; v_gene: TRBV4-1; d_gene: -; abundance: few; CDR3aa: CASSQSEKGGRQFF; CDR3nt: TGCGCCAGCAGCCAATCAGAAAAAGGGGGGAGACAGTTCTTC
j_gene: TRBJ1-5; len: 15; v_gene: TRBV12-3/TRBV12-4; d_gene: -; abundance: few; CDR3aa: CASSLGGGRAQPQHF; CDR3nt: TGTGCCAGCAGTTTAGGGGGGGGACGAGCTCAGCCCCAGCATTTT
j_gene: TRBJ1-1; len: 16; v_gene: TRBV5-1; d_gene: -; abundance: -; CDR3aa: CASSLLSVGAATEAFF; CDR3nt: TGCGCCAGCAGCTTGTTATCGGTGGGGGCGGCCACTGAAGCTTTCTTT
j_gene: TRBJ2-1; len: 16; v_gene: TRBV7-9; d_gene: -; abundance: few; CDR3aa: CASSLASRDWINEQFF; CDR3nt: TGTGCCAGCAGCTTAGCTAGTAGAGACTGGATCAATGAGCAGTTCTTC
j_gene: TRBJ2-5; len: 15; v_gene: TRBV2; d_gene: TRBD1; abundance: -; CDR3aa: CASRPQGTAQETQYF; CDR3nt: TGTGCCAGCAGACCCCAAGGGACAGCGCAAGAGACCCAGTACTTC